The sequence of this TCR beta chain was determined in a study of T-cell memory formation after mild COVID-19. Findings of the study overall: A second wave of clones peaked on day 37, and their SARS-CoV-2 specificity went unconfirmed.

Unmatched junction bases numbered 5, after V lost 4 bases and J lost 6 bases. CDR3 length: 13 residues. Germline CDR1 is SGHNT and CDR2 is YYREEE (reference sequence). This clonotype was seen a handful of times. The antigen is undetermined. MiXCR was run by TCRdb on the 5' RACE reads, yielding one entry per CDR3 protein. Counted here are roughly 400,000 distinct CDR3 sequences, approximately 18% occurring once; the ten biggest clones make up around a fifth. The specimen was PBMCs or a T cell subset sorted from them (not recorded which). This TCR was recovered from a man between 18 and 29 years old who had mild COVID-19 (a few samples of this study predate the infection). Cell type and time point are not known. The chain employs TRBV5-4 and TRBJ1-2; 8 positions agree with TRBD1. DNA of the CDR3: TGTGCCAGCAGCGTCCAGGGGGCGGATGGCTACACCTTC. This codes for CASSVQGADGYTF.